The 9 T cell receptor beta chains in this list originate from one sample, sequenced in a study of blood T cell repertoires in COVID-19. Libraries were prepared by immunoSEQ multiplex PCR; TCRdb keeps only in-frame clonotypes and omits some of them. The sample includes under 200,000 clones, more than 60% of them seen just once. The material sequenced was peripheral blood. Source of these receptors: a man between 65 and 85 years old with acute or convalescent COVID-19.

There are a few counts of this clone. The chain carries TRBV7-2 and TRBJ2-2, with D perhaps matching TRBD2 (5 bases). Trimming removed 3 bases from V and 3 bases from J, with 14 bases in between. The CDR3 is 16 residues long. Germline lookup yields CDR1 SGHTA and CDR2 FQGNSA. CDR3 amino acids: CASSFRGSSYTGELFF. CDR3 coding DNA: TGTGCCAGCAGCTTTCGAGGGAGCAGTTACACCGGGGAGCTGTTTTTT.

The V and J genes are TRBV13 and TRBJ2-7, with D unclear. Per germline, CDR1 PRHDT and CDR2 FYEKMQ (reference sequence). The V end was cut by 6 bases, the J end by 5 bases, with 11 bases between. CDR3 size: 12 residues. CDR3 residues: CASSWVRNEQYF. The CDR3, as DNA: TGTGCCAGCAGTTGGGTGAGGAACGAGCAGTACTTC.

The chain recombines TRBV7-9 with TRBJ2-7, with 8 bases lining up with TRBD1. CDR3 length equals 15 residues. The V segment lost 5 bases and the J segment 6 bases; nucleotides outside the gene matches: 12. Germline CDR1 is SEHNR and CDR2 is FQNEAQ (reference sequence). DNA for the CDR3: TGTGCCAGCAGCCAAACCGGGACAGGTGCTTTCGAGCAGTACTTC. Amino acids: CASSQTGTGAFEQYF.

The genes are TRBV24-1 and TRBJ2-1; D might be TRBD2 (6 bases). Trimming shortened V by 3 bases and J by 2 bases, and 13 bases separated the two germline ends. CDR3 length equals 16 residues. In germline, CDR1 is KGHDR, CDR2 SFDVKD. CDR3 sequence (DNA): TGTGCCACCAGTGATACTAGCCCTTCCACCTACAATGAGCAGTTCTTC. This gives the protein CATSDTSPSTYNEQFF.

The gene calls are TRBV7-3 and TRBJ2-1, with TRBD2 as a possible D gene (6 bases). Trimming removed 5 bases from V and 6 bases from J, with 11 bases in between. The CDR3 totals 13 residues. Germline lookup yields CDR1 SGHTA and CDR2 FQGTGA. The CDR3 coding sequence is TGTGCCAGCAGCGGGAAGGGAGGCAATGAGCAGTTCTTC. The encoded protein is CASSGKGGNEQFF.

V usage is TRBV15 and J usage is TRBJ2-5; 8 bases fit TRBD2. Per germline, CDR1 LNHNV and CDR2 YYDKDF (reference sequence). The CDR3 loop spans 13 amino acids. Losses at the gene ends were 8 bases for V and 5 bases for J; bases not matched to a gene: 7. CDR3 region: CATQIAGTETQYF. The CDR3 nucleotides are TGTGCCACCCAAATAGCGGGGACGGAGACCCAGTACTTC.

This sequence joins TRBV7-9 and TRBJ1-1, with a weak D call TRBD1 (5 bases). The length of the CDR3 is 15 residues. Trimming cost V 3 bases and J 2 bases, with 13 bases left between them. The germline gives CDR1 SEHNR, CDR2 FQNEAQ (reference sequence). CDR3 sequence (DNA): TGTGCCAGCAGCTTTTCAGGGTATGGAAACACTGAAGCTTTCTTT. The encoded protein is CASSFSGYGNTEAFF.

CDR3 loop: CASSDEDRGLNEQFF. The DNA for the CDR3 is TGTGCCAGCAGTGACGAGGACAGGGGGCTTAATGAGCAGTTCTTC. The chain joins TRBV25-1 to TRBJ2-1; 11 bases match TRBD1. The CDR3 is made up of 15 amino acids. V lost 3 bases, J lost 7 bases, and 5 bases stayed unmatched. The germline V gene encodes CDR1 MGHDK and CDR2 SYGVNS.

The CDR3 DNA follows: TGTGCCAGCACCGGACAGAGATCTAACTATGGCTACACCTTC. Encoded protein: CASTGQRSNYGYTF. The V gene is TRBV6-5, the J gene TRBJ1-2; D may be TRBD1 (6 bases). Germline lookup yields CDR1 MNHEY and CDR2 SVGAGI. This CDR3 has 14 amino acids. Between the trimmed V and J ends, which lost 7 bases and 0 bases, there was a span of 12 bases.